This T cell receptor (beta chain) is drawn from a study of CD8 T cell repertoires and HIV-1 epitope variants. Study-wide context: T cells were stimulated with Twenty-five Gag and Nef peptides separately. The baseline condition was 1M T cells left uncultured. Autologous T cell-negative cells served as antigen-presenting cells in equal numbers. Study-wide results and limits: Eight or nine antigen-specific TCR beta clonotypes were found; roughly six seemed cross-reactive to variants.

Concerning this clone: Its target is not known. An end of the junction does not agree with germline; a read error may underlie this.

Libraries were prepared by immunoSEQ multiplex PCR; TCRdb keeps only in-frame clonotypes and omits some of them. The sample includes approximately 6,700 clones, roughly 67% of them seen just once. CDR3 length: 14 residues. Germline lookup yields CDR1 SSHAT and CDR2 FNYEAQ (reference sequence). The sequence came from a male donor with HIV. The chain combines TRBV7-7 with TRBJ2-1; possibly TRBD1 or TRBD2 for D (6 bases each). Input material: cultured CD8+ T cells derived from PBMCs. CDR3 bases: TGTGCTAGCAGCTTAGGAGGGGGCTACAATGAGCAGTTCTTC. Protein sequence: CASSLGGGYNEQFF.